Following are 27 T cell receptor beta chains from one sample sequenced in a study of cytomegalovirus exposure and HLA in healthy donors. Researchers ran the PCR with 60 Vbeta and 13 Jbeta primers. TCRdb's table, derived via immunoSEQ multiplex PCR, lists solely in-frame clones and lacks some. Of 140,000 or so clones in the sample, 70% to 80% are singletons; the top ten hold around 2.5%. The source material was PBMCs. Receptors originate from a woman aged 18-29 years in good health and CMV-seropositive.

The chain carries TRBV12-5 and TRBJ2-7; 8 bases line up with TRBD1. The germline V gene encodes CDR1 LGHNT and CDR2 FRNRAP. The CDR3 is 13 amino acids. The V and J ends lost 6 bases and 3 bases, in that order; junction bases with no gene match: 4. CDR3 loop: CASGTGVGYEQYF. For the CDR3, the DNA is TGTGCTAGTGGGACAGGGGTTGGCTACGAGCAGTACTTC. Based on the CDR3 plus reference TRBV12-5 and TRBJ2-7, the full variable domain is DARVTQTPRHKVTEMGQEVTMRCQPILGHNTVFWYRQTMMQGLELLAYFRNRAPLDDSGMPKDRFSAEMPDATLATLKIQPSEPRDSAVYFCASGTGVGYEQYFGPGTRLTVT.

The chain couples TRBV6-6 to TRBJ2-7, with TRBD1 matching 7 bases. The CDR3 contains 14 residues. CDR1 and CDR2 (germline): MNHNY, SVGAGI (reference sequence). V lost 5 bases, J lost 0 bases, and 4 bases stayed unmatched. As DNA, the CDR3 is TGTGCCAGCAGTAGGACAGGCGTCTCCTACGAGCAGTACTTC. Its protein is CASSRTGVSYEQYF.

This clone was observed once. CDR3 in amino acids: CASRPGGRNSPLHF. The CDR3 DNA reads TGTGCCAGCAGACCAGGGGGCAGGAATTCACCCCTCCACTTT. The chain is built from TRBV7-9 and TRBJ1-6; 8 bases fit TRBD1. With 6 bases clipped from V and 7 bases from J, the junction kept 5 bases outside the gene matches. Germline lookup yields CDR1 SEHNR and CDR2 FQNEAQ (reference sequence). CDR3 length: 14 residues. Variable domain in full (rest from reference TRBV7-9 and TRBJ1-6): DTGVSQNPRHKITKRGQNVTFRCDPISEHNRLYWYRQTLGQGPEFLTYFQNEAQLEKSRLLSDRFSAERPKGSFSTLEIQRTEQGDSAMYLCASRPGGRNSPLHFGNGTRLTVT.

The chain links TRBV6-5 to TRBJ1-3, with 7 bases that match TRBD1. The junction had 5 bases not matched to a gene; V was cut back by 6 bases and J by 0 bases. CDR3 length: 15 residues. Germline values: CDR1 MNHEY, CDR2 SVGAGI. CDR3 amino acids: CASSQDRSSGNTIYF. The CDR3 region has the DNA TGTGCCAGCAGCCAGGACAGGAGCTCTGGAAACACCATATATTTT.

This chain connects TRBV6-6 to TRBJ2-2, with TRBD2 identical over 7 bases. The germline CDR1 and CDR2 sequences are MNHNY and SVGAGI (reference sequence). The CDR3 loop spans 15 amino acids. Unmatched junction bases numbered 9, after V lost 8 bases and J lost 3 bases. The CDR3 region has the DNA TGTGCCAGCCGGTGGGAGGGGCTGGACACCGGGGAGCTGTTTTTT. Its protein is CASRWEGLDTGELFF.

Only a few counts were recorded for this clone. This rearrangement joins TRBV14 to TRBJ1-6; D not certain. This CDR3 comprises 13 residues. Germline V lookup: CDR1 SGHDN, CDR2 FVKESK. V was shortened by 6 bases and J by 7 bases, with 10 bases between the two germline ends. The chain's CDR3 is CASSLRGNSPLHF. For the CDR3, the DNA is TGTGCCAGCAGTCTCCGAGGGAATTCACCCCTCCACTTT.

The gene calls are TRBV6-5 and TRBJ2-7, with TRBD1 as a possible D gene (5 bases). The V end lost 5 bases, the J end lost 4 bases, and 9 bases lay between the germline ends. Germline CDR1 MNHEY, CDR2 SVGAGI. The CDR3 totals 12 residues. CDR3 DNA sequence: TGTGCCAGCAGTCCAGGGCTTTACGAGCAGTACTTC. Its translation: CASSPGLYEQYF.

This clone was observed a handful of times. J is TRBJ2-2 and V is TRBV4-1; tentatively, D is TRBD2 (6 bases). The V gene's germline CDR1 is MGHRA and CDR2 YSYEKL. This CDR3 comprises 15 residues. Trimming left V 3 bases short and J 5 bases short, with 13 bases between. The CDR3 spells CASSHPGAGTGELFF. CDR3 DNA sequence: TGCGCCAGCAGCCATCCAGGCGCGGGGACCGGGGAGCTGTTTTTT.

The chain uses TRBV6-1 and TRBJ2-7, with 9 bases matching TRBD1. There are 15 residues in the CDR3. Trimming removed 1 base from V and 1 base from J; junction bases left unmatched: 2. The germline CDR1 and CDR2 sequences are MNHNS and SASEGT. The CDR3, as DNA: TGTGCCAGCAGTGAAGAAGGGACAGGGTCCTACGAGCAGTACTTC. Amino acid sequence: CASSEEGTGSYEQYF.

The chain carries TRBV6-5 and TRBJ1-2; a weak D match, TRBD1 (6 bases). V lost 3 bases and J lost 5, with 13 bases in between. The CDR3 extends over 14 amino acids. Per the germline V gene, CDR1 is MNHEY and CDR2 is SVGAGI. The chain's CDR3 is CASSYGGAGYGYTF. The CDR3 DNA follows: TGTGCCAGCAGTTATGGGGGCGCAGGGTATGGCTACACCTTC.

The V call is TRBV18, the J call TRBJ1-2; D is perhaps TRBD1 (5 bases). This CDR3 has 15 amino acids. Germline CDR1 is KGHSH and CDR2 is LQKENI. The ends were cut back, 2 bases at V and 4 bases at J, with 14 bases in the middle. The CDR3 coding sequence is TGTGCCAGCTCACCAGATTCGACAGCCACCTATGGCTACACCTTC. Its protein product is CASSPDSTATYGYTF.

The rearrangement links TRBV11-3 to TRBJ1-1; the D is unclear. Trimming removed 1 base from V and 2 bases from J, with 5 bases in between. Germline CDR1 and CDR2: SGHNT and YENEEA. The length of the CDR3 is 13 residues. The CDR3 sequence: CASSLVSNTEAFF. CDR3 DNA sequence: TGTGCCAGCAGCTTAGTCAGTAACACTGAAGCTTTCTTT. Variable domain in full (rest from reference TRBV11-3 and TRBJ1-1): EAGVVQSPRYKIIEKKQPVAFWCNPISGHNTLYWYLQNLGQGPELLIRYENEEAVDDSQLPKDRFSAERLKGVDSTLKIQPAELGDSAVYLCASSLVSNTEAFFGQGTRLTVV.

This clone was recorded once. The gene calls are TRBV5-4 and TRBJ2-5; the D gene is possibly TRBD2 (5 bases). The CDR3 runs to 14 residues. Per germline, CDR1 SGHNT and CDR2 YYREEE (reference sequence). V dropped 2 bases and J dropped 5 bases, with 13 bases sitting between them. CDR3 amino acids: CASSFPGTGETQYF. CDR3 DNA: TGTGCCAGCAGCTTCCCAGGCACGGGGGAGACCCAGTACTTC.

The chain links TRBV7-8 to TRBJ2-3, with TRBD2 as a possible D gene (7 bases). The CDR3 has 18 amino acids. With 5 bases removed from V and 4 bases from J, the gap between germline ends came to 25 bases. The germline gives CDR1 SGHVS, CDR2 FQNEAQ. The DNA for the CDR3 is TGTGCCAGCAGCATACCGGCTGAGGGGGGGCCGTCCGCAGATACGCAGTATTTT. Amino acids: CASSIPAEGGPSADTQYF.

This clone was counted a few times. V usage is TRBV6-4 and J usage is TRBJ2-7, with 9 bases aligning to TRBD2. With 4 bases clipped from V and 1 base from J, the junction kept 5 bases outside the gene matches. This CDR3 has 15 amino acids. Germline V gene lookup returns CDR1 MRHNA and CDR2 SNTAGT. The CDR3 DNA reads TGTGCCAGCAGTGTCGAGCGGGGGGATTCCTACGAGCAGTACTTC. Encoded protein: CASSVERGDSYEQYF.

This clone was picked up a small number of times. The V gene is TRBV7-4, the J gene TRBJ1-2; 12 bases fit TRBD1. This CDR3 contains 18 residues. V lost 5 bases, J lost 0 bases, and 10 bases stayed unmatched. Germline CDR1 and CDR2: SGHVT and SQSDAQ. The DNA for the CDR3 is TGTGCCAGCAGCCCCGACGGGACAGGGGGCTCGGCTAACTATGGCTACACCTTC. Translation gives CASSPDGTGGSANYGYTF.

This sequence joins TRBV7-9 and TRBJ2-3, with TRBD2 matching 7 bases. The germline V gene encodes CDR1 SEHNR and CDR2 FQNEAQ (reference sequence). This CDR3 is built from 15 residues. V gave up 6 bases and J gave up 6 bases; unmatched junction bases: 12. The CDR3 is CASRERGLDVDTQYF. The CDR3 nucleotides read TGTGCCAGCAGAGAGCGGGGCCTAGATGTCGATACGCAGTATTTT.

The gene calls are TRBV6-1 and TRBJ1-3, with TRBD1 matching 7 bases. The length of the CDR3 is 15 residues. Germline-derived CDR1 and CDR2 are MNHNS and SASEGT. J lost 0 bases, V lost 6 bases, and 5 bases had no gene match. The CDR3 spells CASSTQGGSGNTIYF. CDR3 in DNA: TGTGCCAGCAGCACCCAGGGGGGCTCTGGAAACACCATATATTTT.

This clone was recorded once. J is TRBJ2-7 and V is TRBV10-3; 7 nucleotides line up with TRBD1. The CDR3 is made up of 14 amino acids. Germline V lookup: CDR1 ENHRY, CDR2 SYGVKD. Losses at the gene ends were 6 bases for V and 1 base for J; bases not matched to a gene: 6. For the CDR3, the DNA is TGTGCCATCAGATCGACAGGGTCTTCCTACGAGCAGTACTTC. Amino acids: CAIRSTGSSYEQYF.

V usage is TRBV19 and J usage is TRBJ1-2; TRBD1 matches at 8 bases. The junction had 1 base not matched to a gene; V was cut back by 6 bases and J by 4 bases. Germline-derived CDR1 and CDR2 are LNHDA and SQIVND (reference sequence). This CDR3 region has 12 residues. The CDR3 reads CASSGQGYGYTF. The CDR3 DNA is TGTGCCAGTAGCGGACAGGGCTATGGCTACACCTTC.

The J gene is TRBJ2-4, the V gene TRBV18; 8 bases agree with TRBD2. Germline V lookup: CDR1 KGHSH, CDR2 LQKENI. This CDR3 is 17 amino acids long. The J segment lost 2 bases and the V segment lost 3 bases, leaving 9 bases of the junction unmatched. The CDR3 DNA follows: TGTGCCAGCTCACCCGAGCTCATAGCGGGGTCCAAAAACATTCAGTACTTC. Protein: CASSPELIAGSKNIQYF.

This chain uses TRBV19 with TRBJ2-7, with D possibly being TRBD2 (6 bases). CDR1 and CDR2 (germline): LNHDA, SQIVND (reference sequence). This CDR3 has 18 residues. Trimming pared 4 bases from V and 0 bases from J, leaving 22 bases between. The chain's CDR3 is CASSTRGNQEGLSYEQYF. As DNA, the CDR3 is TGTGCCAGTAGTACGCGCGGCAACCAGGAGGGGCTCTCCTACGAGCAGTACTTC.

This clone appeared once. CDR3 bases: TGTGCCAGCACCTCCCGGGAGTCCTATAATTCACCCCTCCACTTT. Translated, it gives CASTSRESYNSPLHF. The V gene is TRBV27, the J gene TRBJ1-6; D is uncertain. The V end was cut by 7 bases, the J end by 1 base, with 11 bases between. The CDR3 covers 15 residues. CDR1 and CDR2 (germline): MNHEY, SMNVEV (reference sequence).

The chain couples TRBV25-1 to TRBJ1-2; TRBD1 matches 9 bases. The ends lost 5 bases at V and 1 base at J; junction bases unmatched: 2. Germline CDR1 is MGHDK and CDR2 is SYGVNS. The length of the CDR3 is 14 residues. CDR3 DNA: TGTGCCAGCAGTAGGACAGGGGATAACTATGGCTACACCTTC. It encodes CASSRTGDNYGYTF.

The rearrangement links TRBV2 to TRBJ2-3; the match to TRBD1 covers 9 bases. The CDR3 consists of 14 residues. Losses at the gene ends were 7 bases for V and 3 bases for J; bases not matched to a gene: 5. Germline loops: CDR1 SNHLY, CDR2 FYNNEI. DNA of the CDR3: TGTGCCAGCACCCGGGGGACAGGGACAGATACGCAGTATTTT. This sequence encodes CASTRGTGTDTQYF.

The chain couples TRBV19 to TRBJ1-1; D remains ambiguous. This CDR3 is 13 amino acids long. Trimming shortened V by 3 bases and J by 5 bases, and 10 bases separated the two germline ends. From germline, CDR1 is LNHDA and CDR2 SQIVND (reference sequence). CDR3 sequence reads: CASSIGSWTEAFF. The CDR3 bases are TGTGCCAGTAGTATTGGCTCATGGACTGAAGCTTTCTTT.

The chain combines TRBV6-5 with TRBJ1-4, with 9 bases matching TRBD1. V shed 8 bases and J 7 bases; nucleotides not matched to a gene: 11. This CDR3 has 15 residues. Germline V CDR1 and CDR2: MNHEY, SVGAGI. CDR3 region: CASEPTGGAGEKLFF. CDR3 in DNA: TGTGCCAGCGAGCCCACAGGGGGCGCAGGTGAAAAACTGTTTTTT.